Listed below are T cell receptor beta chains from one sample, sequenced in a study of blood T cell repertoires in COVID-19. Clones were sequenced by immunoSEQ multiplex PCR, and TCRdb holds only the in-frame ones, with some missing. The sample consists of a few hundred thousand clones, roughly 85% of them appearing once. Sample: peripheral blood. The receptors come from a man aged 50-60 years with active or convalescent COVID-19. The CDR3 runs from the conserved cysteine through the conserved F or W. A D gene is named only where the DNA matches it firmly. Not all rows give a size; the values are once, few, many and, for expanded clones, a class.

d_call	j_call	v_call	clone_size	cdr3_nt	cdr3_aa
NA	TRBJ1-1	TRBV6-2/TRBV6-3	NA	TGTGCCAGCAGTCTCGACAGGAGGAACACTGAAGCTTTCTTT	CASSLDRRNTEAFF
TRBD2	TRBJ2-2	TRBV11-3	NA	TGTGCCAGCGGAGCGGGAGTCACCGGGGAGCTGTTTTTT	CASGAGVTGELFF
TRBD2	TRBJ2-3	TRBV5-1	NA	TGCGCCAGCAGCTTGGTTGCGCGGGGAGGGTCAGATACGCAGTATTTT	CASSLVARGGSDTQYF
NA	TRBJ2-7	TRBV7-9	NA	TGTGCCAGCAGCCCAGGGCTAACCTCCTACGAGCAGTACTTC	CASSPGLTSYEQYF
NA	TRBJ1-5	TRBV5-1	few	TGCGCCAGCAGCCCGACAGGACCTGACGAGCCCCAGCATTTT	CASSPTGPDEPQHF
TRBD2	TRBJ2-1	TRBV30	NA	TGTGCCTGGATCCCTATAGCGGGGACGACAGAGCAGTTCTTC	CAWIPIAGTTEQFF
TRBD1	TRBJ2-3	TRBV9	NA	TGTGCCAGCAGCTCACAGGGGGCAGGCACAGATACGCAGTATTTT	CASSSQGAGTDTQYF
NA	TRBJ2-5	TRBV21-1	NA	TGTGCCAGCAGCAAAGGTCGAGTTCGAGGACAGGGAAAAGAGACCCAGTACTTC	CASSKGRVRGQGKETQYF
TRBD2	TRBJ2-1	TRBV2	once	TGTGCCAGCAGCGCATCAGGACTAGCGTGGTACAATGAGCAGTTCTTC	CASSASGLAWYNEQFF
TRBD2	TRBJ2-5	TRBV4-1	few	TGCGCCAGCAGCCATACCGGGACTAGCGGGAGCCGGGAGACCCAGTACTTC	CASSHTGTSGSRETQYF
NA	TRBJ2-3	TRBV5-5	NA	TGTGCCAGCAGCTTGCGAACAGCCGGAGATACGCAGTATTTT	CASSLRTAGDTQYF
TRBD2	TRBJ2-1	TRBV6-5	NA	TGTGCCAGCAGGCTAGCGGGAGGGCCGGGCAATGAGCAGTTCTTC	CASRLAGGPGNEQFF
NA	TRBJ1-5	TRBV5-1	NA	TGCGCCAGCAGCCCGGGACCGGGGGGAAATCAGCCCCAGCATTTT	CASSPGPGGNQPQHF
NA	TRBJ2-5	TRBV6-2/TRBV6-3	once	TGTGCCAGCAGTTACCAGCGGAGGCAAGAGACCCAGTACTTC	CASSYQRRQETQYF
TRBD1	TRBJ1-2	TRBV2	once	TGTGCCAGCAGATCAGACAGGGACTATGGCTACACCTTC	CASRSDRDYGYTF
NA	TRBJ2-2	TRBV7-3	NA	TGTGCCAGCAGCCCTACAGGAGGGTTCGCCGGGGAGCTGTTTTTT	CASSPTGGFAGELFF
NA	TRBJ2-1	TRBV27	NA	TGTGCCAGCGCGGGGAGGAGTAGGTACAATGAGCAGTTCTTC	CASAGRSRYNEQFF
NA	TRBJ2-5	TRBV7-3	NA	TGTGCCAGCAGCTATAGCGGAGCTCCACAAGAGACCCAGTACTTC	CASSYSGAPQETQYF
NA	TRBJ2-1	TRBV6-6	NA	TGTGCCAGCAGTTACTCTGGGCATGAGCAGTTCTTC	CASSYSGHEQFF
NA	TRBJ1-2	TRBV3-1/TRBV3-2	NA	TGTGCCAGCAGCCAAGATGTAGGGACACTCTATGGCTACACCTTC	CASSQDVGTLYGYTF
TRBD2	TRBJ2-2	TRBV4-1	NA	TGCGCCAGCAGCCAAGGGACTAGCGGCACCGGGGAGCTGTTTTTT	CASSQGTSGTGELFF
TRBD2	TRBJ2-3	TRBV27	NA	TGTGCCAGCAGTTTACTCCTAGCGGGAGGGCCCACAGATACGCAGTATTTT	CASSLLLAGGPTDTQYF
TRBD1	TRBJ1-2	TRBV7-9	NA	TGTGCCAGCAGCCCTCAACTTGCCACAGGGGATGGCTACACCTTC	CASSPQLATGDGYTF
NA	TRBJ2-6	TRBV10-3	NA	TGTGCCATCTCTGGGCAGGGAAGAACTGGGGCCAACGTCCTGACTTTC	CAISGQGRTGANVLTF
TRBD1	TRBJ1-1	TRBV10-1	NA	TGCGCCAGCAGTGACGGCAGGGGGATAGCTTTCTTT	CASSDGRGIAFF
NA	TRBJ1-1	TRBV29-1	NA	TGCAGCGTTGGGGCCCTGAACACTGAAGCTTTCTTT	CSVGALNTEAFF
NA	TRBJ1-6	TRBV4-1	NA	TGCGCCAGCAGCTCAGGACAGCTCAATTCACCCCTCCACTTT	CASSSGQLNSPLHF
NA	TRBJ1-1	TRBV19	NA	TGTGCCAGTAGCATCGGACAGCCGAACACTGAAGCTTTCTTT	CASSIGQPNTEAFF
TRBD1	TRBJ1-5	TRBV2	once	TGTGCCAGCAGTGACGCAGGACAGGGGATTCAGCCCCAGCATTTT	CASSDAGQGIQPQHF
NA	TRBJ1-1	TRBV29-1	NA	TGCAGCGTTGTTTTCGGCACTGAAGCTTTCTTT	CSVVFGTEAFF
TRBD2	TRBJ2-5	TRBV19	NA	TGTGCCAGTAGTATGATGGCGGGAGGGGGACAAGAGACCCAGTACTTC	CASSMMAGGGQETQYF
TRBD2	TRBJ2-3	TRBV30	NA	TGTGCCTGGAGTGGGTGGGGGACAATGAATAGCGGGAGGACACTGGCAGATACGCAGTATTTT	CAWSGWGTMNSGRTLADTQYF
NA	TRBJ1-5	TRBV15	NA	TGTGCCACCAGCCTCCAACAGAACTTATTCCGGCCCCAGCATTTT	CATSLQQNLFRPQHF
TRBD2	TRBJ2-1	TRBV5-1	NA	TGCGCCAGCAGCTCCACTAGCGGAAGCTCCTACAATGAGCAGTTCTTC	CASSSTSGSSYNEQFF
NA	TRBJ2-2	TRBV15	NA	TGTGCCACCAGCCGCGACCTGGGAGAGGAGCTGTTTTTT	CATSRDLGEELFF
NA	TRBJ2-7	TRBV5-5	NA	TGTGCCAGCAGCGTGACACCTTCCTACGAGCAGTACTTC	CASSVTPSYEQYF
TRBD1	TRBJ2-1	TRBV27	NA	TGTGCCACCACCCTAAGGGACAGGCCGAATGAGCAGTTCTTC	CATTLRDRPNEQFF
NA	TRBJ2-1	TRBV9	NA	TGTGCCAGCAGCGACCCCGGGGTCAATGAGCAGTTCTTC	CASSDPGVNEQFF
NA	TRBJ2-2	TRBV28	NA	TGTGCCAGCAGTTTTTGGAGGGGGCGACGGCGCAGCACCGGGGAGCTGTTTTTT	CASSFWRGRRRSTGELFF
NA	TRBJ1-1	TRBV27	few	TGTGCCAGCAGTTTATCCCGGACAAACACTGAAGCTTTCTTT	CASSLSRTNTEAFF
NA	TRBJ1-3	TRBV5-6	NA	TGTGCCAGCAGCCTCAGGGCTGGAAACACCATATATTTT	CASSLRAGNTIYF
NA	TRBJ1-2	TRBV5-1	NA	TGCGCCAGCAGCATAGACAGGCTAGGGTTGGGCTATGGCTACACCTTC	CASSIDRLGLGYGYTF
NA	TRBJ1-4	TRBV18	NA	TGTGCCAGCTCACCAGTTCCCGGACACAATGAAAAACTGTTTTTT	CASSPVPGHNEKLFF
NA	TRBJ2-3	TRBV23-1	NA	TGCGCCAGCCCGACAATGGATACGCAGTATTTT	CASPTMDTQYF
TRBD1	TRBJ1-5	TRBV6-5	few	TGTGCCAGCAGTACTCGATCGACAGGGGGTCAGCCCCAGCATTTT	CASSTRSTGGQPQHF
TRBD1	TRBJ1-2	TRBV2	NA	TGTGCCAGCAGCCCTGGGACAGGAGCTGGCTACACCTTC	CASSPGTGAGYTF
NA	TRBJ1-6	TRBV15	NA	TGTGCCACCAGCAGAGCTTTCCAGGGAGGTTCACCCCTCCACTTT	CATSRAFQGGSPLHF
NA	TRBJ1-5	TRBV7-2	NA	TGTGCCAGCAGCCCAGGGGAGGGAAGAAGTCAGCCCCAGCATTTT	CASSPGEGRSQPQHF
TRBD1	TRBJ1-5	TRBV2	NA	TGTGCCAGCTGTCCGGGACAGGGCACCCAGCCCCAGCATTTT	CASCPGQGTQPQHF
TRBD1	TRBJ1-2	TRBV6-5	once	TGTGCCAGCAGTCTTTACGGCCAGGGGGCGGAGGGCTACACCTTC	CASSLYGQGAEGYTF
NA	TRBJ2-3	TRBV27	NA	TGTGCCAGCAGTCCGTTCACTAGCACAGATACGCAGTATTTT	CASSPFTSTDTQYF
TRBD2	TRBJ2-1	TRBV7-2	NA	TGTGCCAGCAGCCCCCGGACTAGCGGGGTAATTTACAATGAGCAGTTCTTC	CASSPRTSGVIYNEQFF
NA	TRBJ1-6	TRBV18	NA	TGTGCCAGCTCACCAATACCAGGGTCGGGGGATTCACCCCTCCACTTT	CASSPIPGSGDSPLHF
NA	TRBJ1-1	TRBV10-2	NA	TGCGCCACCTCTCTCCTCCTCGCTGAAGCTTTCTTT	CATSLLLAEAFF
TRBD2	TRBJ2-1	TRBV2	NA	TGTGCCAGCAGTGAATTGGCTAGCGGATACAATGAGCAGTTCTTC	CASSELASGYNEQFF